The T cell receptor (beta chain) described here comes from a study of cytomegalovirus exposure and HLA in healthy donors. Trimming at V came to 5 bases and at J to 4 bases, leaving 5 bases not matched to a gene. The CDR3 contains 14 residues. Germline lookup yields CDR1 LNHDA and CDR2 SQIVND (reference sequence). The study's findings and limits: Some TCR beta chains (roughly 150 of them) were listed as cytomegalovirus-associated. Confirmation in vitro established that three CMV-associated chains were specific for CMV antigens. The HLA-A and HLA-B alleles of most subjects were reportedly predicted accurately from TCR beta sequences.

Comment on this clone: Its specificity is unknown. This sample also contains other DNA sequences that code for the same CDR3.

PCR employed 60 Vbeta and 13 Jbeta primers. Sequenced by immunoSEQ multiplex PCR; TCRdb stores in-frame clones only, minus some. The sample has some 130,000 clones, around 80% seen once. The receptor's source is a female donor in good health and CMV-seronegative. The chain couples TRBV19 to TRBJ1-3; 7 nucleotides agree with TRBD1. Sequencing was carried out using PBMCs. The CDR3 region is CASSPTGPGNTIYF. CDR3 bases: TGTGCCAGTAGTCCGACAGGGCCAGGAAACACCATATATTTT.